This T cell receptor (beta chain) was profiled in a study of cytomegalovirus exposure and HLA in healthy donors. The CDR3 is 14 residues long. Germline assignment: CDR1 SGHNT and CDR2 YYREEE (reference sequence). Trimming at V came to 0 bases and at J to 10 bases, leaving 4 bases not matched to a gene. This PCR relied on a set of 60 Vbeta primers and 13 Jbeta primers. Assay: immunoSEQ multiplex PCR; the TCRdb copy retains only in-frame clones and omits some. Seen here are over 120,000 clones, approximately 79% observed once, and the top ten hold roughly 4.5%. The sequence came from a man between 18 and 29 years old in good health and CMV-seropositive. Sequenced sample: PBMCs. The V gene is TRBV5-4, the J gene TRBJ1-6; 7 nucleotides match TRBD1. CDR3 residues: CASSLDRGGSPLHF. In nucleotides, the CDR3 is TGTGCCAGCAGCTTGGACAGGGGAGGCTCACCCCTCCACTTT.